Following are 20 T cell receptor beta chains from one sample sequenced in a study of beta chain features in type 1 diabetes (dated by TCRdb to 2016 to 2018). What the study reported, not specific to this receptor: Type 1 diabetes patients showed a moderate but significant shortening of TCRB CDR3 length in all four CD4+ subsets.

The antigens for these receptors are not known. Libraries were built with the immunoSEQ multiplex PCR assay. The entire isolated RNA was reverse transcribed using the High Capacity cDNA Reverse Transcription Kit, and thus expressed TCRB transcripts were sequenced. TCRdb took this table from immuneACCESS and kept in-frame rearrangements with V and J called. Such tables lack part of the clones; where checked against another copy, unresolved V genes explain under half of the gap, and the rest is unexplained. The sample contains roughly 150,000 clones, approximately 9.1% of them found a single time. The ten largest clones add up to 0.7% of the sample. The specimen sequenced was central memory CD4+ T cells from blood. The source is a woman under 40 with type 1 diabetes.

The chain joins TRBV6-5 to TRBJ1-1, with D uncertain. Trimming cost V 4 bases and J 0 bases, with 15 bases left between them. This CDR3 is 16 amino acids long. Germline loops: CDR1 MNHEY, CDR2 SVGAGI. As DNA, the CDR3 is TGTGCCAGCAGTTCCGAGGGTGCGCCTATGAACACTGAAGCTTTCTTT. Its protein product is CASSSEGAPMNTEAFF.

The V call is TRBV30, the J call TRBJ2-2, with 8 bases matching TRBD1. The CDR3 spans 14 residues. Germline V gene data show CDR1 as GTSNPN and CDR2 as SVGIG (reference sequence). V trimming: 5 bases; J trimming: 4 bases; junction bases outside the gene matches: 6. This chain's CDR3 is CAWQGAGFTGELFF. In nucleotides, the CDR3 is TGTGCCTGGCAGGGGGCAGGGTTCACCGGGGAGCTGTTTTTT.

This clone showed up many times. The chain recombines TRBV28 with TRBJ2-3; TRBD2 matches 10 bases. Germline V gene sequence: CDR1 MDHEN, CDR2 SYDVKM. V lost 5 bases and J lost 0; bases outside the gene matches: 2. The CDR3 is 15 residues long. CDR3 coding DNA: TGTGCCAGCAGTCGGACTAGCGGAAGCACAGATACGCAGTATTTT. It is translated as CASSRTSGSTDTQYF.

This clone turned up a few times. The chain joins TRBV11-3 to TRBJ2-1; a possible D gene is TRBD2 (5 bases). Trimming took off 2 bases at V and 1 base at J, with 6 bases between the two ends. CDR1 and CDR2 from the germline V gene are SGHNT and YENEEA. The CDR3 has 14 amino acids. The CDR3 DNA reads as TGTGCCAGCAGCTTAACTAGATCCTACAATGAGCAGTTCTTC. Translation gives CASSLTRSYNEQFF. The full variable domain, completed using reference TRBV11-3 and TRBJ2-1, is EAGVVQSPRYKIIEKKQPVAFWCNPISGHNTLYWYLQNLGQGPELLIRYENEEAVDDSQLPKDRFSAERLKGVDSTLKIQPAELGDSAVYLCASSLTRSYNEQFFGPGTRLTVL.

This clone was found many times. The chain joins TRBV4-2 to TRBJ2-7; TRBD1 is a possible D gene (6 bases). Germline CDR1 reads LGHNA; CDR2 reads YNFKEQ. Trimming pared 1 base from V and 5 bases from J, leaving 12 bases between. CDR3 length: 14 amino acids. For the CDR3, the DNA is TGTGCCAGCAGCCAAGGGACAGCCCAGGACGAGCAGTACTTC. Translating gives CASSQGTAQDEQYF.

V is TRBV5-6 and J is TRBJ2-5, with D tentatively TRBD2 (6 bases). Germline CDR1 is SGHDT and CDR2 is YYEEEE. The CDR3 extends over 14 amino acids. The V end was cut by 4 bases, the J end by 5 bases, with 15 bases between. The CDR3 DNA is TGTGCCAGCAGCCCCGGGAGCATCGGGGAGACCCAGTACTTC. The encoded protein is CASSPGSIGETQYF.

The CDR3 nucleotides read TGTGCCAGCAGCCAAGGAGTGAACACTGAAGCTTTCTTT. This sequence encodes CASSQGVNTEAFF. The V and J genes are TRBV14 and TRBJ1-1; no definite D call. The CDR3 loop spans 13 amino acids. Trimming took 1 base from V and 0 from J, leaving 3 bases between them. The germline V gene encodes CDR1 SGHDN and CDR2 FVKESK.

The chain uses TRBV7-8 and TRBJ2-7; 7 bases are shared with TRBD1. CDR3 length: 14 residues. With V trimmed by 3 bases and J by 4 bases, 6 bases remained unmatched. Looked up from germline, CDR1 is SGHVS and CDR2 is FQNEAQ. The CDR3 coding sequence is TGTGCCAGCAGCTTGGGTGGCAGGGGGTACGAGCAGTACTTC. This codes for CASSLGGRGYEQYF.

This clone was detected a few times. The chain joins TRBV29-1 to TRBJ2-7, with 7 bases identical to TRBD2. Germline V gene sequence: CDR1 SQVTM, CDR2 ANQGSEA. The V and J ends lost 4 bases and 6 bases, in that order; junction bases with no gene match: 12. The CDR3 is 14 amino acids. CDR3 nucleotide sequence: TGCAGCGTTGGGGGCACTGGGGCGGGAGCCGAGCAGTACTTC. Its protein is CSVGGTGAGAEQYF.

The chain recombines TRBV28 with TRBJ2-7; maybe TRBD2 (6 bases). Germline values: CDR1 MDHEN, CDR2 SYDVKM. Trimming pared 5 bases from V and 4 bases from J, leaving 12 bases between. This CDR3 region has 13 residues. The CDR3 reads CASSRPGRYEQYF. Here the CDR3 DNA reads TGTGCCAGCAGTAGACCAGGGAGGTACGAGCAGTACTTC.

The J gene is TRBJ2-1, the V gene TRBV2; 8 nucleotides agree with TRBD2. V lost 4 bases and J lost 8; bases outside the gene matches: 7. CDR3 size: 14 residues. Germline lookup yields CDR1 SNHLY and CDR2 FYNNEI. CDR3 DNA: TGTGCCAGCAGTGTGGGTAGCGGGAATCATGAGCAGTTCTTC. This translates into CASSVGSGNHEQFF.

The genes are TRBV5-1 and TRBJ2-5; tentatively, D is TRBD1 (7 bases). The CDR3 length is 15 residues. CDR1 SGHRS and CDR2 YFSETQ come from the germline V gene. V lost 0 bases and J lost 3, with 12 bases in between. Here the CDR3 DNA reads TGCGCCAGCAGCTTGGAAGGCAGGGGGGAAGAGACCCAGTACTTC. Translation gives CASSLEGRGEETQYF.

The chain links TRBV28 to TRBJ1-1; no clear D. Trimming stripped 2 bases from V and 5 bases from J, with 18 bases between. The CDR3 covers 16 residues. Germline V gene lookup returns CDR1 MDHEN and CDR2 SYDVKM. Here the CDR3 reads CASSLAPPREGTEAFF. CDR3 DNA: TGTGCCAGCAGTTTAGCCCCCCCCCGGGAAGGTACTGAAGCTTTCTTT.

V usage is TRBV28 and J usage is TRBJ1-5; no definite D call. There are 12 residues in the CDR3. The germline gives CDR1 MDHEN, CDR2 SYDVKM. V lost 4 bases and J lost 9, with 10 bases in between. The CDR3 region is CASSSRTRPQHF. CDR3 DNA sequence: TGTGCCAGCAGTTCCCGTACTCGGCCCCAGCATTTT.

V and J are TRBV6-1 and TRBJ1-2; TRBD1 matches 9 bases. CDR1 is MNHNS, CDR2 SASEGT, per germline. J lost 6 bases, V lost 6 bases, and 5 bases had no gene match. The CDR3 totals 13 residues. The CDR3 bases are TGTGCCAGCAGCGAACAGGGGGCGGATGGCTACACCTTC. Translated, it gives CASSEQGADGYTF.

In this sample, this clone turned up a few times. The genes are TRBV4-1 and TRBJ1-1, with no clear D. V was cut by 3 bases and J by 0 bases, with 8 bases left in between. Germline CDR1 and CDR2: MGHRA and YSYEKL. This CDR3 comprises 14 residues. For the CDR3, the DNA is TGCGCCAGCAGCCAGTCCAGGCTGAACACTGAAGCTTTCTTT. Residues: CASSQSRLNTEAFF.

This chain connects TRBV28 to TRBJ2-7; 9 bases match TRBD1. V lost 6 bases to trimming and J lost 1 base; unmatched junction nucleotides: 4. CDR1 and CDR2 (germline): MDHEN, SYDVKM. CDR3 length: 14 residues. This CDR3 reads CASRGQGMSYEQYF. The DNA of the CDR3 is TGTGCCAGCAGGGGACAGGGTATGTCCTACGAGCAGTACTTC. Full variable domain (missing parts from reference TRBV28 and TRBJ2-7): DVKVTQSSRYLVKRTGEKVFLECVQDMDHENMFWYRQDPGLGLRLIYFSYDVKMKEKGDIPEGYSVSREKKERFSLILESASTNQTSMYLCASRGQGMSYEQYFGPGTRLTVT.

The V gene is TRBV18, the J gene TRBJ2-5; 10 nucleotides align to TRBD1. This CDR3 is 15 amino acids long. Per germline, CDR1 KGHSH and CDR2 LQKENI. V shed 5 bases and J 4 bases; nucleotides not matched to a gene: 7. CDR3: CASSSGQGGGETQYF. Written as DNA, the CDR3 is TGTGCCAGCTCATCTGGACAGGGGGGCGGAGAGACCCAGTACTTC.

The chain combines TRBV4-1 with TRBJ1-3; unclear D gene. Between the trimmed V and J ends, which lost 4 bases and 0 bases, there was a span of 10 bases. This CDR3 is built from 15 residues. Germline CDR1 MGHRA, CDR2 YSYEKL. The CDR3 region is CASSRGLSSGNTIYF. CDR3 bases: TGCGCCAGCAGCCGCGGACTTTCCTCTGGAAACACCATATATTTT.

The table lists this clone with a few counts. V gene TRBV5-1 combines with J gene TRBJ2-7; TRBD2 is a possible D gene (6 bases). This CDR3 is 14 amino acids long. Between the trimmed V and J ends, which lost 1 base and 2 bases, there was a span of 10 bases. The germline CDR1 and CDR2 sequences are SGHRS and YFSETQ. This CDR3 is CASSLQEGPYEQYF. CDR3 nucleotides: TGCGCCAGCAGCTTGCAGGAGGGGCCCTACGAGCAGTACTTC. The full variable domain, rest sourced from reference TRBV5-1 and TRBJ2-7, is KAGVTQTPRYLIKTRGQQVTLSCSPISGHRSVSWYQQTPGQGLQFLFEYFSETQRNKGNFPGRFSGRQFSNSRSEMNVSTLELGDSALYLCASSLQEGPYEQYFGPGTRLTVT.